The 31 T cell receptor beta chains presented below share a single source sample, sequenced in a study of T cells in Graves' hyperthyroidism and ophthalmopathy. RNA transcripts yielded amplified TCR beta CDR3 regions. A set of HTBI primers served as the primers for a first-round RT-PCR of the TCR CDR3. TCRdb independently ran MiXCR on the multiplex PCR reads; one entry per CDR3 protein. The sample lists around 420,000 distinct CDR3 sequences, 12% to 15% occurring once. The source material was blood. These receptors originate from a woman aged 18-29 years with Graves' hyperthyroidism.

This clonotype was seen repeatedly, ten times or more. V usage is TRBV6-2 or TRBV6-3 and J usage is TRBJ2-7; 8 bases are a match to TRBD1. The CDR3 is 15 residues long. J gave up 4 bases and V 2 bases, and 7 bases lay outside the gene matches. Germline CDR1 and CDR2: MNHEY and SVGEGT. CDR3 DNA: TGTGCCAGCAGTTACCCCGCCAGGGGGCCGTACGAGCAGTACTTC. Amino acid sequence: CASSYPARGPYEQYF.

This clonotype has ten or more counts. The chain joins TRBV10-3 to TRBJ1-1, with a weak D call TRBD1 (6 bases). V lost 6 bases, J lost 2 bases, and 13 bases lay in between. The CDR3 has 14 amino acids. Looked up from germline, CDR1 is ENHRY and CDR2 is SYGVKD. The CDR3 DNA sequence: TGTGCCATCAGAAAAACAGGGCGTAACACTGAAGCTTTCTTT. Translation gives CAIRKTGRNTEAFF.

This clonotype was found many times. This sequence joins TRBV9 and TRBJ2-7, with TRBD2 identical over 7 bases. The germline gives CDR1 SGDLS, CDR2 YYNGEE. J lost 0 bases, V lost 0 bases, and 3 bases had no gene match. This CDR3 contains 15 residues. CDR3 amino acids: CASSVGSGVSYEQYF. CDR3 bases: TGTGCCAGCAGCGTAGGGAGCGGGGTCTCCTACGAGCAGTACTTC.

This clonotype has at least ten counts. The chain uses TRBV5-1 and TRBJ2-3; 8 nucleotides line up with TRBD1. The CDR3 loop spans 16 amino acids. V shed 0 bases and J 7 bases; nucleotides not matched to a gene: 10. Looked up from germline, CDR1 is SGHRS and CDR2 is YFSETQ. This CDR3 is CASSLVATGEWNTQYF. The DNA of the CDR3 is TGCGCCAGCAGCTTGGTGGCGACAGGGGAATGGAATACGCAGTATTTT.

The table lists this clonotype with many counts. V usage is TRBV5-1 and J usage is TRBJ2-3; 10 bases fit TRBD2. Germline V CDR1 and CDR2: SGHRS, YFSETQ. The CDR3 totals 15 residues. J gave up 6 bases and V 6 bases, and 10 bases lay outside the gene matches. Written as DNA, the CDR3 is TGCGCCAGCAATGGAGCGGGAGGGCCGGGCGATACGCAGTATTTT. It is translated as CASNGAGGPGDTQYF.

This chain uses TRBV7-2 with TRBJ2-1; D ambiguous. Germline CDR1 and CDR2: SGHTA and FQGNSA. V dropped 5 bases and J dropped 5 bases, with 13 bases sitting between them. The CDR3 has 14 residues. CDR3: CASSTPLVHNEQFF. CDR3 in DNA: TGTGCCAGCAGCACACCCCTAGTGCACAATGAGCAGTTCTTC.

This clonotype has ten or more counts. The V and J genes are TRBV27 and TRBJ1-2; TRBD1 matches at 8 bases. This CDR3 has 13 amino acids. With 6 bases clipped from V and 5 bases from J, the junction kept 5 bases outside the gene matches. The V gene's germline CDR1 is MNHEY and CDR2 SMNVEV (reference sequence). The CDR3 is CASRERTGYGYTF. CDR3 DNA: TGTGCCAGCAGGGAAAGGACAGGGTATGGCTACACCTTC.

This clonotype was recorded at least ten times. The rearrangement joins TRBV4-2 to TRBJ2-1, with 8 bases aligning to TRBD2. CDR1 is LGHNA, CDR2 YNFKEQ, per germline. The V gene end was trimmed by 0 bases and the J gene end by 9 bases; junction bases not matched to a gene: 13. There are 17 residues in the CDR3. DNA for the CDR3: TGTGCCAGCAGCCAAGACATTACCGGGAGGGTTTACCCTGAGCAGTTCTTC. Its translation is CASSQDITGRVYPEQFF.

At least ten counts were recorded for this clonotype. The V call is TRBV11-2, the J call TRBJ2-7, with a tentative D call TRBD1 (6 bases). Per the germline V gene, CDR1 is SGHAT and CDR2 is FQNNGV. This CDR3 has 14 amino acids. V was trimmed by 4 bases and J by 0 bases, leaving 10 bases between them. CDR3 nucleotides: TGTGCCAGCAGCTCCTTACAGGGCTCCTACGAGCAGTACTTC. Its translation: CASSSLQGSYEQYF.

This clonotype has ten or more counts. The chain uses TRBV11-1 and TRBJ2-3, with D perhaps TRBD2 (5 bases). Germline CDR1 is SGHAT and CDR2 is FQDESV (reference sequence). The CDR3 sequence is 13 residues long. The V end lost 6 bases, the J end lost 2 bases, and 9 bases lay between the germline ends. The DNA of the CDR3 is TGTGCCAGCAGGTCCGGGAACACAGATACGCAGTATTTT. Its protein product is CASRSGNTDTQYF. Full variable domain (rest looked up from reference TRBV11-1 and TRBJ2-3): EAEVAQSPRYKITEKSQAVAFWCDPISGHATLYWYRQILGQGPELLVQFQDESVVDDSQLPKDRFSAERLKGVDSTLKIQPAELGDSAMYLCASRSGNTDTQYFGPGTRLTVL.

Remarks on this clonotype: A read error may be the cause here, since a much bigger clone is one base away. V and J are TRBV27 and TRBJ2-1; possible D gene TRBD1, 5 bases. Germline V lookup: CDR1 MNHEY, CDR2 SMNVEV (reference sequence). CDR3 length: 11 residues. The CDR3 DNA is TGTGCCAGCAGTGACAGCAATGAGCAGTCCTTC. Protein product: CASSDSNEQSF.

This clonotype was seen repeatedly, ten times or more. The J gene is TRBJ1-5, the V gene TRBV28; weak D call: TRBD1 (5 bases). Germline V gene lookup returns CDR1 MDHEN and CDR2 SYDVKM. This CDR3 contains 16 residues. V was clipped by 6 bases and J by 0 bases, with 15 bases between them. CDR3 coding DNA: TGTGCCAGCAGCCCCGGGACCGGGTATAGCAATCAGCCCCAGCATTTT. Translating it yields CASSPGTGYSNQPQHF.

This clonotype has ten or more counts. The chain uses TRBV29-1 and TRBJ2-5; 7 bases align to TRBD1. The CDR3 is made up of 15 amino acids. The germline CDR1 and CDR2 sequences are SQVTM and ANQGSEA. With 4 bases clipped from V and 0 bases from J, the junction kept 8 bases outside the gene matches. In DNA form, the CDR3 reads TGCAGCGTTGGGGAAGGACAGGCGTACCAAGAGACCCAGTACTTC. This gives the protein CSVGEGQAYQETQYF. The full variable domain, with the rest looked up from reference TRBV29-1 and TRBJ2-5, is SAVISQKPSRDICQRGTSLTIQCQVDSQVTMMFWYRQQPGQSLTLIATANQGSEATYESGFVIDKFPISRPNLTFSTLTVSNMSPEDSSIYLCSVGEGQAYQETQYFGPGTRLLVL.

This clonotype was seen ten or more times. This chain links TRBV6-1 with TRBJ1-2; 11 nucleotides align to TRBD1. The ends lost 3 bases at V and 3 bases at J; junction bases unmatched: 6. The CDR3 extends over 16 amino acids. Germline lookup yields CDR1 MNHNS and CDR2 SASEGT. The CDR3 sequence is CASSDRDRGIDYGYTF. In DNA, the CDR3 is TGTGCCAGCAGTGACCGGGACAGGGGGATTGACTATGGCTACACCTTC.

This clonotype has a handful of counts. The rearrangement links TRBV19 to TRBJ1-2; 7 nucleotides match TRBD1. V dropped 9 bases and J dropped 1; count of bases not matched to a gene: 11. Per germline, CDR1 LNHDA and CDR2 SQIVND (reference sequence). The length of the CDR3 is 15 residues. The CDR3 DNA follows: TGTGCCAGCCGGGACAGCGTGGGGTATAACTATGGCTACACCTTC. Its protein product is CASRDSVGYNYGYTF.

There are a few counts of this clonotype. V gene TRBV4-2 combines with J gene TRBJ2-3; TRBD1 matches at 9 bases. With V trimmed by 5 bases and J by 6 bases, 6 bases remained unmatched. This CDR3 is 14 amino acids long. CDR1 and CDR2 (germline): LGHNA, YNFKEQ. CDR3 DNA: TGTGCCAGCAGCGGAACAGGGGGCAGCGATACGCAGTATTTT. Amino acids: CASSGTGGSDTQYF.

This clonotype was seen at least ten times. The rearrangement joins TRBV12-3 or TRBV12-4 to TRBJ2-2, with a tentative D call TRBD2 (6 bases). This CDR3 region has 14 residues. Trimming pared 3 bases from V and 4 bases from J, leaving 9 bases between. CDR3 DNA: TGTGCCAGCAGTTTCGGGGGTGGCACCGGGGAGCTGTTTTTT. It yields the protein CASSFGGGTGELFF.

This clonotype appeared many times. DNA of the CDR3: TGTGCCAGCAGTTTATCTAGCGGGAGGGTGTCCTACGAGCAGTACTTC. Its translation is CASSLSSGRVSYEQYF. The chain recombines TRBV27 with TRBJ2-7, with 11 bases that match TRBD2. CDR1 is MNHEY, CDR2 SMNVEV, per germline (reference sequence). This CDR3 has 16 amino acids. Trimming took 0 bases from V and 1 from J; bases not matched to a gene: 2.

This clonotype was seen at least ten times. V gene TRBV18 combines with J gene TRBJ2-3; 10 nucleotides align to TRBD1. Germline CDR1 and CDR2: KGHSH and LQKENI. The V segment lost 3 bases and the J segment 6 bases; nucleotides outside the gene matches: 6. The length of the CDR3 is 15 residues. The CDR3 loop reads CASSPPGTGDDTQYF. CDR3 nucleotide sequence: TGTGCCAGCTCACCCCCCGGGACAGGGGACGATACGCAGTATTTT.

This clonotype was seen repeatedly, ten times or more. DNA of the CDR3: TGTGCCAGCAGCTCACAGAACCAAGAGACCCAGTACTTC. This sequence encodes CASSSQNQETQYF. V usage is TRBV5-6 and J usage is TRBJ2-5; D gene ambiguous. CDR1 is SGHDT, CDR2 YYEEEE, per germline. The CDR3 runs to 13 residues. V shed 3 bases and J shed 0 bases, with 6 bases lying between them. The whole variable domain, filled in from reference TRBV5-6 and TRBJ2-5, reads DAGVTQSPTHLIKTRGQQVTLRCSPKSGHDTVSWYQQALGQGPQFIFQYYEEEERQRGNFPDRFSGHQFPNYSSELNVNALLLGDSALYLCASSSQNQETQYFGPGTRLLVL.

There are many counts of this clonotype. The V call is TRBV7-2, the J call TRBJ2-1, with no clear D. This CDR3 is 13 amino acids long. V was clipped by 7 bases and J by 4 bases, with 11 bases between them. CDR1 is SGHTA and CDR2 is FQGNSA in the germline V gene. Written as DNA, the CDR3 is TGTGCCAGCAACCATAACCCGTACAATGAGCAGTTCTTC. Its translation is CASNHNPYNEQFF.

J is TRBJ2-3 and V is TRBV7-9; 7 positions agree with TRBD2. Germline CDR1 and CDR2: SEHNR and FQNEAQ (reference sequence). The V gene end was trimmed by 5 bases and the J gene end by 6 bases; junction bases not matched to a gene: 14. The CDR3 covers 16 residues. CDR3 amino acids: CASSAISGGSHDTQYF. DNA of the CDR3: TGTGCCAGCAGCGCTATTTCGGGCGGGAGCCATGATACGCAGTATTTT. Full variable domain (rest looked up from reference TRBV7-9 and TRBJ2-3): DTGVSQNPRHKITKRGQNVTFRCDPISEHNRLYWYRQTLGQGPEFLTYFQNEAQLEKSRLLSDRFSAERPKGSFSTLEIQRTEQGDSAMYLCASSAISGGSHDTQYFGPGTRLTVL.

The table lists this clonotype with many counts. This sequence joins TRBV6-5 and TRBJ2-2; TRBD2 aligns across 11 bases. J was trimmed by 7 bases and V by 2 bases; bases with no gene match: 0. CDR3 size: 14 residues. Germline V gives CDR1 MNHEY, CDR2 SVGAGI. The CDR3 region has the DNA TGTGCCAGCAGTTACGGGACTAGCGGCGGGGAGCTGTTTTTT. Its translation: CASSYGTSGGELFF.

The table lists this clonotype with a few counts. The V gene is TRBV4-1, the J gene TRBJ2-1, with 14 nucleotides matching TRBD2. The germline gives CDR1 MGHRA, CDR2 YSYEKL. CDR3 size: 18 residues. Trimming at V came to 0 bases and at J to 2 bases, leaving 3 bases not matched to a gene. The CDR3 here is CASSQEPTSGRAYNEQFF. CDR3 nucleotides: TGCGCCAGCAGCCAAGAGCCGACTAGCGGGAGGGCCTACAATGAGCAGTTCTTC.

The sample holds many counts of this clonotype. The chain is built from TRBV6-1 and TRBJ2-4; no definite D call. V dropped 5 bases and J dropped 0 bases, with 5 bases sitting between them. Germline values: CDR1 MNHNS, CDR2 SASEGT. This CDR3 contains 13 residues. The CDR3 nucleotides read TGTGCCAGCAGTCCAGAAGCCAAAAACATTCAGTACTTC. Its protein is CASSPEAKNIQYF.

The rearrangement links TRBV12-5 to TRBJ1-1, with unresolved D. Germline V gives CDR1 LGHNT, CDR2 FRNRAP. V lost 7 bases and J lost 0, with 12 bases in between. CDR3 length: 14 residues. DNA of the CDR3: TGTGCTAGTGTTTCACCAGATCTGAACACTGAAGCTTTCTTT. As protein: CASVSPDLNTEAFF. The full variable domain, in which reference TRBV12-5 and TRBJ1-1 provide the parts outside the CDR3, is DARVTQTPRHKVTEMGQEVTMRCQPILGHNTVFWYRQTMMQGLELLAYFRNRAPLDDSGMPKDRFSAEMPDATLATLKIQPSEPRDSAVYFCASVSPDLNTEAFFGQGTRLTVV.

This clonotype has a count of ten or more. The DNA of the CDR3 is TGTGCCACTACGACAGACTCCTACGAGCAGTACTTC. Translating gives CATTTDSYEQYF. J is TRBJ2-7 and V is TRBV28, with D perhaps matching TRBD1 (5 bases). CDR1 and CDR2 (germline): MDHEN, SYDVKM. The CDR3 totals 12 residues. Trimming left V 10 bases short and J 0 bases short, with 10 bases between. Drawing the rest from reference TRBV28 and TRBJ2-7, the complete variable domain is DVKVTQSSRYLVKRTGEKVFLECVQDMDHENMFWYRQDPGLGLRLIYFSYDVKMKEKGDIPEGYSVSREKKERFSLILESASTNQTSMYLCATTTDSYEQYFGPGTRLTVT.

Ten or more counts support this clonotype. V and J are TRBV5-1 and TRBJ1-2; no reliable D call. This CDR3 is 17 amino acids long. Germline CDR1 reads SGHRS; CDR2 reads YFSETQ. Trimming pared 0 bases from V and 4 bases from J, leaving 19 bases between. The CDR3 DNA reads TGCGCCAGCAGCTTGGCCGGACGCGACGTCAGAGTCTATGGCTACACCTTC. Protein product: CASSLAGRDVRVYGYTF.

Details on this clonotype: This clone may be a read error of a much larger clone one base away. The chain employs TRBV20-1 and TRBJ2-1, with D unresolved. The CDR3 has 15 amino acids. Trimming cost V 3 bases and J 0 bases, with 12 bases left between them. The germline gives CDR1 DFQATT, CDR2 SNEGSKA (reference sequence). The CDR3 DNA is TGCAGTGCTAGGAAGAACGGCAGCTCCTACAATGAGCAGTTCTTC. The encoded protein is CSARKNGSSYNEQFF.

This clonotype was observed many times. J is TRBJ2-1 and V is TRBV9, with TRBD2 matching over 9 bases. This CDR3 has 15 amino acids. From germline, CDR1 is SGDLS and CDR2 YYNGEE. J was trimmed by 5 bases and V by 4 bases; bases with no gene match: 7. CDR3 nucleotides: TGTGCCAGCAGCCCAGCGGGAGGTATAAACAATGAGCAGTTCTTC. It encodes CASSPAGGINNEQFF.

This clonotype was counted ten times or more. The chain uses TRBV20-1 and TRBJ2-1; 7 bases fit TRBD2. The ends lost 3 bases at V and 2 bases at J; junction bases unmatched: 4. The CDR3 covers 14 residues. The V gene's germline CDR1 is DFQATT and CDR2 SNEGSKA (reference sequence). CDR3 DNA: TGCAGTGCTAGGCGAAGCGGGACCTACAATGAGCAGTTCTTC. Its protein is CSARRSGTYNEQFF.